This TCR beta chain was captured in a study of T cells in Graves' hyperthyroidism and ophthalmopathy. This clonotype appeared a few times. Germline assignment: CDR1 SEHNR and CDR2 FQNEAQ (reference sequence). The CDR3 loop spans 14 amino acids. V was shortened by 5 bases and J by 2 bases, with 13 bases between the two germline ends. Regions amplified from RNA transcripts were the TCR beta CDR3 regions. Carried out on the TCR CDR3, a first-round RT-PCR used the HTBI primer set. In TCRdb, the multiplex PCR reads were re-called with MiXCR into one record per CDR3 protein. This sample has 450,000 to 650,000 distinct CDR3 sequences, with approximately 15% found just once.

The sequencing input was blood. This sequence joins TRBV7-9 and TRBJ2-7; D not certain. The TCR sequence derives from a woman in her late teens or twenties with Graves' ophthalmopathy. In nucleotides, the CDR3 is TGTGCCAGCAGCCCCTTCTCCGGAACCTACGAGCAGTACTTC. Its translation is CASSPFSGTYEQYF.